The 11 T cell receptor beta chains below were found in one sample sequenced in a study of CD8 T cells in ankylosing spondylitis. General study points: Seemingly distinctive of ankylosing spondylitis blood was a TCR beta motif formed by eight highly homologous variants.

The antigens these receptors bind are not known. TCRdb independently ran MiXCR on the 5' RACE reads; one entry per CDR3 protein. The data hold over 600,000 distinct CDR3 sequences, with under 20% observed a single time. The sequencing sample was made of blood, either unsorted or a sorted T cell fraction (not recorded which). These receptors were obtained from a male donor with ankylosing spondylitis.

This sequence joins TRBV25-1 and TRBJ2-5; 12 bases agree with TRBD2. This CDR3 is built from 16 residues. V was clipped by 4 bases and J by 2 bases; unmatched bases: 5. Germline V gives CDR1 MGHDK, CDR2 SYGVNS. The CDR3 coding sequence is TGTGCCAGCAGTGTACTAGCGGGGGGTGCTCAAGAGACCCAGTACTTC. Residues: CASSVLAGGAQETQYF.

The genes are TRBV12-5 and TRBJ1-1; D ambiguous. The CDR3 is made up of 12 amino acids. V was pared by 7 bases and J by 0 bases, with 6 bases between. Germline V gene lookup returns CDR1 LGHNT and CDR2 FRNRAP. CDR3 DNA sequence: TGTGCTAGTGAGTACTTGAACACTGAAGCTTTCTTT. It codes for CASEYLNTEAFF.

This clonotype was counted between two and nine times. The chain couples TRBV5-1 to TRBJ2-1; 9 nucleotides align to TRBD2. There are 16 residues in the CDR3. Germline trimming cut 0 bases from V and 6 bases from J; bases unmatched to any gene: 7. The germline V gene has CDR1 SGHRS and CDR2 YFSETQ. CDR3 amino acids: CASSLERGELSNEQFF. CDR3 DNA: TGCGCCAGCAGCTTGGAGCGGGGGGAACTCTCCAATGAGCAGTTCTTC.

The gene calls are TRBV29-1 and TRBJ1-1; a weak D match, TRBD1 (6 bases). The CDR3 covers 14 residues. Deletions cut 6 bases from V and 4 bases from J, with 18 bases between. Germline-derived CDR1 and CDR2 are SQVTM and ANQGSEA. DNA of the CDR3: TGCAGCGTGCGGATACAGGGATGGGTCACTGAAGCTTTCTTT. Translation gives CSVRIQGWVTEAFF.

The chain is built from TRBV12-3 or TRBV12-4 and TRBJ1-1, with 9 bases lining up with TRBD1. V dropped 5 bases and J dropped 8; count of bases not matched to a gene: 9. The CDR3 has 14 amino acids. The chain's CDR3 is CASSDRDRAWEAFF. For the CDR3, the DNA is TGTGCCAGCAGTGACCGGGACAGGGCCTGGGAAGCTTTCTTT.

The V and J genes are TRBV27 and TRBJ1-2; no definite D call. The CDR3 extends over 15 amino acids. V shed 5 bases and J shed 2 bases, with 15 bases lying between them. Germline CDR1 is MNHEY and CDR2 is SMNVEV (reference sequence). CDR3 amino acids: CASSPDPKDNYGYTF. The CDR3 coding sequence is TGTGCCAGCAGTCCGGACCCTAAGGACAACTATGGCTACACCTTC.

This clonotype has just a few counts. The chain couples TRBV25-1 to TRBJ1-1; D is uncertain. V lost 3 bases, J lost 2 bases, and 16 bases lay in between. Germline-derived CDR1 and CDR2 are MGHDK and SYGVNS. The CDR3 has 16 residues. The CDR3 nucleotides read TGTGCCAGCAGTGAGCACTTTCAGCAGCCAAACACTGAAGCTTTCTTT. The encoded protein is CASSEHFQQPNTEAFF.

CDR3 residues: CASSPHPAEGGTQYF. The CDR3 DNA reads TGTGCCAGCAGCCCACACCCGGCGGAGGGTGGTACGCAGTATTTT. The chain carries TRBV7-3 and TRBJ2-3, with a possible D match to TRBD2 (6 bases). The CDR3 runs to 15 residues. Germline V gives CDR1 SGHTA, CDR2 FQGTGA. The germline V and J ends were trimmed by 5 bases and 8 bases, with 20 bases remaining between them. The variable domain in full, completed from reference TRBV7-3 and TRBJ2-3, reads GAGVSQTPSNKVTEKGKYVELRCDPISGHTALYWYRQSLGQGPEFLIYFQGTGAADDSGLPNDRFFAVRPEGSVSTLKIQRTERGDSAVYLCASSPHPAEGGTQYFGPGTRLTVL.

The sample holds a few counts of this clonotype. The chain is built from TRBV10-3 and TRBJ1-6; 7 positions agree with TRBD1. The CDR3 is 16 amino acids. V was clipped by 2 bases and J by 5 bases; unmatched bases: 6. CDR1 and CDR2 from the germline V gene are ENHRY and SYGVKD. The CDR3 loop is CAISEAAGGNNSPLHF. The CDR3 DNA reads TGTGCCATCAGTGAGGCGGCAGGGGGAAATAATTCACCCCTCCACTTT.

The rearrangement links TRBV20-1 to TRBJ1-5; 8 bases match TRBD1. The CDR3 is 15 residues long. The germline gives CDR1 DFQATT, CDR2 SNEGSKA (reference sequence). The V and J ends lost 1 base and 4 bases, in that order; junction bases with no gene match: 6. CDR3 sequence reads: CSARAGTGPNQPQHF. The CDR3 DNA reads as TGCAGTGCTAGAGCTGGGACAGGACCTAATCAGCCCCAGCATTTT.

The V call is TRBV20-1, the J call TRBJ1-6, with D unclear. CDR1 is DFQATT, CDR2 SNEGSKA, per germline (reference sequence). The CDR3 has 14 residues. V was trimmed by 3 bases and J by 7 bases, leaving 13 bases between them. CDR3 in amino acids: CSASPRERNSPLHF. The CDR3 DNA is TGCAGTGCTAGCCCTAGGGAGAGGAATTCACCCCTCCACTTT.